Below, 12 T cell receptor beta chains from the same sample are listed, as sequenced in a study of CD8 T cells in Susac syndrome. With random hexamers, reverse transcription was performed on about 0.45 to 1 ug of RNA. TCRdb fed the immunoSEQ multiplex PCR reads into MiXCR, producing one record per CDR3 protein. The sample consists of around 130,000 distinct CDR3 sequences, roughly 89% of them appearing once. Sequenced sample: CD8+ T cells from PBMCs. The receptor source for this set is a human donor with multiple sclerosis.

This clonotype was seen a single time. This chain connects TRBV5-1 to TRBJ2-7; D possibly corresponds to TRBD1 (6 bases). CDR3 length equals 14 residues. Germline lookup yields CDR1 SGHRS and CDR2 YFSETQ. The germline V and J ends were trimmed by 4 bases and 0 bases, with 11 bases remaining between them. DNA of the CDR3: TGCGCCAGCAGCGTGACAGGAATCTCCTACGAGCAGTACTTC. As protein: CASSVTGISYEQYF.

The chain employs TRBV3-1 and TRBJ1-1, with D perhaps matching TRBD1 (5 bases). V was shortened by 0 bases and J by 4 bases, with 18 bases between the two germline ends. Germline values: CDR1 LGHDT, CDR2 YNNKEL (reference sequence). The CDR3 is 17 residues long. The CDR3 here is CASSQEGWGVGSTEAFF. The CDR3 DNA is TGTGCCAGCAGCCAAGAAGGCTGGGGCGTAGGGAGCACTGAAGCTTTCTTT.

The rearrangement joins TRBV30 to TRBJ1-1; the D is unclear. This CDR3 is 11 amino acids long. Trimming took 6 bases from V and 7 from J, leaving 12 bases between them. Germline V CDR1 and CDR2: GTSNPN, SVGIG (reference sequence). The DNA of the CDR3 is TGTGCCTGTTGGTGGTGGAGTGAAGCTTTCTTT. It is translated as CACWWWSEAFF.

The V and J genes are TRBV29-1 and TRBJ2-1; no reliable D call. V lost 7 bases to trimming and J lost 7 bases, with 14 bases between them. This CDR3 has 12 residues. CDR1 SQVTM and CDR2 ANQGSEA come from the germline V gene. CDR3 region: CSARKERNEQFF. For the CDR3, the DNA is TGCAGCGCCAGGAAGGAGCGTAATGAGCAGTTCTTC.

V and J are TRBV27 and TRBJ1-4; D is unclear. Germline CDR1 reads MNHEY; CDR2 reads SMNVEV (reference sequence). The V gene lost 5 bases and the J gene lost 5 bases, with 21 bases spanning the gap. This CDR3 comprises 17 residues. CDR3 DNA sequence: TGTGCCAGCAGTCGGATCACCAATCGGGAACCGAATGAAAAACTGTTTTTT. This gives the protein CASSRITNREPNEKLFF. The full variable domain, completed using reference TRBV27 and TRBJ1-4, is EAQVTQNPRYLITVTGKKLTVTCSQNMNHEYMSWYRQDPGLGLRQIYYSMNVEVTDKGDVPEGYKVSRKEKRNFPLILESPSPNQTSLYFCASSRITNREPNEKLFFGSGTQLSVL.

The J gene is TRBJ2-7, the V gene TRBV13, with D possibly being TRBD1 (6 bases). Germline-derived CDR1 and CDR2 are PRHDT and FYEKMQ (reference sequence). V dropped 6 bases and J dropped 2 bases, with 20 bases sitting between them. CDR3 length: 16 residues. CDR3 residues: CASSQAPRDTTYEQYF. The CDR3 region has the DNA TGTGCCAGCAGTCAAGCCCCCCGGGACACCACCTACGAGCAGTACTTC.

The CDR3 region has the DNA TGTGCCTGGAGTGTAAGAGGGGGTAATTACAATGAGCAGTTCTTC. Encoded protein: CAWSVRGGNYNEQFF. The genes are TRBV30 and TRBJ2-1; D perhaps matches TRBD1 (6 bases). This CDR3 contains 15 residues. The germline gives CDR1 GTSNPN, CDR2 SVGIG (reference sequence). V lost 0 bases, J lost 4 bases, and 13 bases lay in between.

This rearrangement joins TRBV27 to TRBJ2-7; TRBD1 or TRBD2 may be the D gene (6 bases each). Trimming removed 0 bases at V and 1 base at J, with 13 bases between. CDR1 and CDR2 (germline): MNHEY, SMNVEV (reference sequence). The CDR3 totals 16 residues. CDR3: CASSLSAGEASYEQYF. In DNA form, the CDR3 reads TGTGCCAGCAGTTTATCGGCAGGGGAGGCGTCCTACGAGCAGTACTTC.

V is TRBV27 and J is TRBJ2-7; the match to TRBD1 covers 8 bases. The CDR3 totals 13 residues. Germline trimming cut 5 bases from V and 5 bases from J; bases unmatched to any gene: 5. Germline loops: CDR1 MNHEY, CDR2 SMNVEV (reference sequence). The CDR3 here is CASSLGQGNEQYF. For the CDR3, the DNA is TGTGCCAGCAGTCTCGGACAGGGTAACGAGCAGTACTTC.

This chain joins TRBV4-1 and TRBJ2-3; D perhaps matches TRBD2 (5 bases). The V end was cut by 2 bases, the J end by 4 bases, with 13 bases between. Germline V gives CDR1 MGHRA, CDR2 YSYEKL. The CDR3 extends over 15 amino acids. DNA of the CDR3: TGCGCCAGCAGCCAACAGGAGTTGAGGGCAGATACGCAGTATTTT. As protein: CASSQQELRADTQYF.

The V and J genes are TRBV5-6 and TRBJ2-7; TRBD1 or TRBD2 may be the D gene (5 bases each). Trimming removed 1 base at V and 6 bases at J, with 11 bases between. The germline gives CDR1 SGHDT, CDR2 YYEEEE. This CDR3 is 13 amino acids long. CDR3 bases: TGTGCCAGCAGCTTGTTGGGGGAGCTCGAGCAGTACTTC. It specifies CASSLLGELEQYF.

The CDR3 nucleotides are TGTGCCTGGAGTGTACTAGGGACTGAAGCTTTCTTT. Protein product: CAWSVLGTEAFF. V and J are TRBV30 and TRBJ1-1, with no clear D. V was pared by 0 bases and J by 5 bases, with 7 bases between. Per germline, CDR1 GTSNPN and CDR2 SVGIG (reference sequence). The CDR3 totals 12 residues.